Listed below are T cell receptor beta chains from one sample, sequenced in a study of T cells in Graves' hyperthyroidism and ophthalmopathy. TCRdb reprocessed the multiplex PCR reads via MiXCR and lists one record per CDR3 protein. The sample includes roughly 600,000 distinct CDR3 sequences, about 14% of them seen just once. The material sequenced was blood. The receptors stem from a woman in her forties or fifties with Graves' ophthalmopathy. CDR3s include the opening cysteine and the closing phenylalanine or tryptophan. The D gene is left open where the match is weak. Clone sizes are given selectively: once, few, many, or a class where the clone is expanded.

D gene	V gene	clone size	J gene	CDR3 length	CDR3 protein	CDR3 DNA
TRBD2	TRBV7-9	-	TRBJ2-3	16	CASSLGEGTSTDTQYF	TGTGCCAGCAGCTTAGGGGAGGGAACTAGCACAGATACGCAGTATTTT
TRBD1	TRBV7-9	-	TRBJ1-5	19	CASSLATGGAGNSNQPQHF	TGTGCCAGCAGCTTAGCAACAGGGGGCGCTGGCAATAGCAATCAGCCCCAGCATTTT
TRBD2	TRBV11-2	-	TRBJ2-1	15	CASSLGLAAFNEQFF	TGTGCCAGCAGCCTCGGACTAGCAGCTTTTAATGAGCAGTTCTTC
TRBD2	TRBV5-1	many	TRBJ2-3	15	CASIPSGLGIDTQYF	TGCGCCAGCATCCCATCGGGACTAGGCATAGATACGCAGTATTTT
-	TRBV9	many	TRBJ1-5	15	CASSVGSGGNQPQHF	TGTGCCAGCAGCGTAGGGTCGGGTGGCAATCAGCCCCAGCATTTT
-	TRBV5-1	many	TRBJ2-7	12	CASSMGFYEQYF	TGCGCCAGCAGCATGGGATTCTACGAGCAGTACTTC
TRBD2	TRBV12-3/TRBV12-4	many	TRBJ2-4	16	CASSLSLAGVKNIQYF	TGTGCCAGCAGTTTGTCGTTAGCGGGGGTCAAAAACATTCAGTACTTC
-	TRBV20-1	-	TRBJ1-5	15	CSARFTRVGDQPQHF	TGCAGTGCTAGATTTACGAGGGTGGGGGACCAGCCCCAGCATTTT
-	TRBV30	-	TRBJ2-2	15	CAWSRAMGGTGELFF	TGTGCCTGGAGCCGGGCGATGGGGGGAACCGGGGAGCTGTTTTTT
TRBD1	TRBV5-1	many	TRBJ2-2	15	CASSSNRGGTGELFF	TGCGCCAGCAGCTCCAACAGGGGCGGCACCGGGGAGCTGTTTTTT
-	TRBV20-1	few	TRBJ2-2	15	CSARDGRATSRELFF	TGCAGTGCTAGAGATGGCCGAGCGACTTCTAGGGAGCTGTTTTTT
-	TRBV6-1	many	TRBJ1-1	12	CASIRGNTEAFF	TGTGCCAGCATTAGGGGGAACACTGAAGCTTTCTTT
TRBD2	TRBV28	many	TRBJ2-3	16	CASSRLAGEDPDTQYF	TGTGCCAGCAGTCGACTAGCGGGAGAGGACCCAGATACGCAGTATTTT
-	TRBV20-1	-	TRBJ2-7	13	CSASSSETYEQYF	TGCAGTGCTAGTTCCAGCGAGACCTACGAGCAGTACTTC
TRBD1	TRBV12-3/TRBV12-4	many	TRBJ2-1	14	CASWMTGNDNEQFF	TGTGCCAGCTGGATGACAGGGAACGACAATGAGCAGTTCTTC
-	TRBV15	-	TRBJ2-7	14	CATSRETITYEQYF	TGTGCCACCAGCAGAGAAACGATCACCTACGAGCAGTACTTC
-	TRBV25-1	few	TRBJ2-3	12	CASREASDTQYF	TGTGCCAGCAGGGAGGCCTCAGATACGCAGTATTTT
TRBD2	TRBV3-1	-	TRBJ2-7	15	CASSRISGTDYEQYF	TGTGCCAGCAGCCGAATTAGCGGGACGGACTACGAGCAGTACTTC
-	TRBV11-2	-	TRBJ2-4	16	CASSLTDNIAKNIQYF	TGTGCCAGCAGCTTGACGGACAATATAGCCAAAAACATTCAGTACTTC
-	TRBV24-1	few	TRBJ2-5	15	CATSDPQKNQETQYF	TGTGCCACCAGTGACCCCCAGAAAAACCAAGAGACCCAGTACTTC
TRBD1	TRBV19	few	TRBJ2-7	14	CASSRDRATYEQYF	TGTGCCAGTAGTAGGGACAGGGCCACCTACGAGCAGTACTTC
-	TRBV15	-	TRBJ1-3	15	CATSSHSDRGNTIYF	TGTGCCACCAGCAGTCATTCTGACCGTGGAAACACCATATATTTT
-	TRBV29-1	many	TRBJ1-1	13	CSVAEGGPTEAFF	TGCAGCGTTGCCGAGGGCGGCCCCACTGAAGCTTTCTTT
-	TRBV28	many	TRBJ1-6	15	CASSSRSRGWSPLHF	TGTGCCAGCAGTTCGAGGAGTAGGGGTTGGTCACCCCTCCACTTT
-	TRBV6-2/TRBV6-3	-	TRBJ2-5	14	CASSYSNRVKTQYF	TGTGCCAGCAGTTACTCGAACAGGGTTAAGACCCAGTACTTC
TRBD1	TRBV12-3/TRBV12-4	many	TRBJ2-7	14	CASSLLQGSYEQYF	TGTGCCAGCAGTTTACTACAGGGGTCCTACGAGCAGTACTTC
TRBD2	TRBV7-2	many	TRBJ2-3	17	CASSLVPAGGGTDTQYF	TGTGCCAGCAGCTTAGTCCCTGCGGGAGGGGGCACAGATACGCAGTATTTT
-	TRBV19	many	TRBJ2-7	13	CASWDRQGDEQYF	TGTGCCAGTTGGGACCGCCAGGGTGACGAGCAGTACTTC
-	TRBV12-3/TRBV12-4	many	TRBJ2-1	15	CASSLGTSSYNEQFF	TGTGCCAGCAGCCTAGGGACAAGCTCCTACAATGAGCAGTTCTTC
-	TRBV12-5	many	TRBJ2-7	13	CASGLQNNYEQYF	TGTGCTAGTGGTTTGCAGAATAACTACGAGCAGTACTTC
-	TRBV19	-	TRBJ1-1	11	CASQSNTEAFF	TGTGCCAGTCAGTCGAACACTGAAGCTTTCTTT
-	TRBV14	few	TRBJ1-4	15	CASSGRTINNEKLFF	TGTGCCAGCAGCGGCCGGACAATCAATAATGAAAAACTGTTTTTT
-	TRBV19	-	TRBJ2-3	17	CASTIILAQSSTDTQYF	TGTGCCAGTACAATAATCCTAGCGCAATCTAGCACAGATACGCAGTATTTT
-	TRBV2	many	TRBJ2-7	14	CASRDAGTRNEQYF	TGTGCCAGCAGAGACGCCGGGACAAGAAACGAGCAGTACTTC
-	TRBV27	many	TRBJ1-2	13	CASRPGASYGYTF	TGTGCCAGCAGACCGGGGGCCAGCTATGGCTACACCTTC
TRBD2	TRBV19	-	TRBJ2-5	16	CASSPTSGRAQETQYF	TGTGCCAGTAGTCCTACTAGCGGGAGGGCCCAAGAGACCCAGTACTTC
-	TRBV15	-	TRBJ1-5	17	CATSRDLQSGGNQPQHF	TGTGCCACCAGCAGAGATCTCCAGTCCGGCGGCAATCAGCCCCAGCATTTT
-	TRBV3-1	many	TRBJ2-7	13	CASSQVSGYEQYF	TGTGCCAGCAGCCAAGTGAGCGGGTACGAGCAGTACTTC
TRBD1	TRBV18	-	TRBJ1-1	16	CASSPPGQGLNTEAFF	TGTGCCAGCTCACCACCGGGACAGGGTTTAAACACTGAAGCTTTCTTT
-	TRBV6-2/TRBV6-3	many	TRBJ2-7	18	CASSFVLAGTRDSYEQYF	TGTGCCAGCAGTTTCGTTCTGGCGGGGACGCGCGACTCCTACGAGCAGTACTTC
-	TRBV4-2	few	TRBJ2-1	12	CASSQDSHTRFF	TGTGCCAGCAGCCAAGATTCTCACACCCGGTTCTTC
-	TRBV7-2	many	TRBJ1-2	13	CASSLAAGYGYTF	TGTGCCAGCAGCTTAGCGGCGGGGTATGGCTACACCTTC
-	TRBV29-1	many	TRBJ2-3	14	CSVDRTSSTDTQYF	TGCAGCGTTGATCGGACCTCTAGCACAGATACGCAGTATTTT
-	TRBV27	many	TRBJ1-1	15	CASSLSWGPNTEAFF	TGTGCCAGCAGTTTATCCTGGGGACCGAACACTGAAGCTTTCTTT
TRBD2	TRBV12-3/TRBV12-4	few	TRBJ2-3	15	CASRRLAGGPDTQYF	TGTGCCAGCAGACGACTAGCGGGAGGGCCAGATACGCAGTATTTT
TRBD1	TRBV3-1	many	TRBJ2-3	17	CASSPQRDREPTDTQYF	TGTGCCAGCAGCCCACAGCGGGACAGGGAACCCACAGATACGCAGTATTTT
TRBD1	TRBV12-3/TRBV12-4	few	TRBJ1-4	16	CASSPGIGTGPEKLFF	TGTGCCAGCAGCCCAGGAATAGGGACAGGGCCCGAAAAACTGTTTTTT
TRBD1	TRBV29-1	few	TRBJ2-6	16	CSALGQPHSGANVLTF	TGCAGCGCGCTGGGACAGCCCCACTCTGGGGCCAACGTCCTGACTTTC
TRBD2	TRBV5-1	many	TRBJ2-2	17	CASSRSQLAGETGELFF	TGCGCCAGCAGCCGGAGTCAACTAGCGGGAGAAACCGGGGAGCTGTTTTTT
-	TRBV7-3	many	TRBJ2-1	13	CASSPTRNNEQFF	TGTGCCAGCAGCCCGACTAGAAACAATGAGCAGTTCTTC
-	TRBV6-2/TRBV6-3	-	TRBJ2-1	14	CASSDQSSYNEQFF	TGTGCCAGCAGCGACCAGAGCTCCTACAATGAGCAGTTCTTC
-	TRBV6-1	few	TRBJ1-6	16	CASRDRGSSYNSPLHF	TGTGCCAGCAGGGATCGGGGCAGCTCCTATAATTCACCCCTCCACTTT
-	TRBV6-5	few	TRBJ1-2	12	CASRLQSYGYTF	TGTGCCAGCAGGTTACAGAGCTATGGCTACACCTTC
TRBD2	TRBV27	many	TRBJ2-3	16	CASSFYGRASTDTQYF	TGTGCCAGCAGTTTTTACGGGAGGGCTAGCACAGATACGCAGTATTTT
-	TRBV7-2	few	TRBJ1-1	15	CASSLAPALNTEAFF	TGTGCCAGCAGCTTAGCACCGGCGTTGAACACTGAAGCTTTCTTT
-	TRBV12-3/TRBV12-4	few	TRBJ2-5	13	CASGNREVETQYF	TGTGCCAGCGGAAACAGGGAGGTGGAGACCCAGTACTTC
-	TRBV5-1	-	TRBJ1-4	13	CASSGTTNEKLFF	TGTGCCAGCAGTGGGACAACTAATGAAAAACTGTTTTTT